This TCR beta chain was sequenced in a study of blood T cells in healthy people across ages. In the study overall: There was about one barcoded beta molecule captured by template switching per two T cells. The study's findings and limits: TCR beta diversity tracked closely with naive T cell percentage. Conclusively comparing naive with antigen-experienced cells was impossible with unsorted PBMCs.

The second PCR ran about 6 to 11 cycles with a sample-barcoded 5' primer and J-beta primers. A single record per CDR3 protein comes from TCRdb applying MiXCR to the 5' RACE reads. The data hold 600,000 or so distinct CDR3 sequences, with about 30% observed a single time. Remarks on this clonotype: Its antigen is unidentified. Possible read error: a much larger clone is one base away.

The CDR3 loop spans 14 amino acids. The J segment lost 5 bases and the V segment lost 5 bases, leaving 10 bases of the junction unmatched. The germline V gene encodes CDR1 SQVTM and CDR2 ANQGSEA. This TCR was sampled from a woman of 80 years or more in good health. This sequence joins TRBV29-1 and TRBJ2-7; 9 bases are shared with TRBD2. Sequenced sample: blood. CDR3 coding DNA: TGCAGCGTTCTGTGCGGGGGGGCCAATAACGAGCAGTACTTC. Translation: CSVLCGGANNEQYF.